The present T cell receptor beta chain was sequenced within a study of long-term antiretroviral therapy in people with HIV (dated by TCRdb to the early 2020s). The study in broad terms: The earliest samples were collected roughly a decade before the 2015 WHO recommendation for immediate ART, at a time when ART was usually postponed until CD4 counts fell. Whether ART initiation and durable HIV suppression were associated with changes in peripheral blood TRB repertoire composition and diversity was tested in a retrospective serial study. A total of over 150 cryopreserved PBMC samples came from 30 adults with confirmed HIV infection and were collected serially over a mean of roughly 6 years (range 1-12). Of the roughly 32 participants with HIV, ten to eleven were female. No cross-contamination during QIAcube processing was shown when test extractions of a monoclonal T-cell line were performed alongside about 30 polyclonal samples. The paper as a whole reports these results and caveats: Expanded TRB clones identified before ART initiation dominated the repertoire at all time points, although this dominance fluctuated and declined in many PLHIV after ART. Because pre-ART samples had limited cell numbers, profiling was done on unsorted PBMC rather than on sorted CD4+ and CD8+ T cells. Inferences about post-ART repertoire changes are limited because no data were available on ART adherence, viral resistance or therapy changes. HIV repertoires had narrower CDR3 length ranges than controls, and the network structure suggested an antigen-experienced repertoire that shifted only slightly toward naive after ART. Starting ART was linked to a significant rise in TRB diversity, yet even after long-term ART the diversity remained significantly lower than in transplant donor controls. Because PBMC availability was limited, only the TCR beta chain was sequenced, with no alpha chain pairing. The samples were dated from about 2003 to 2017, and the ART regimens that were used may be less effective than current ART regimens.

In regard to this clone: What antigen it recognizes has not been identified. Qualities for individual bases were not recorded, and no much larger clone is one base off.

Looking up the germline V gene yields CDR1 SGHRS and CDR2 YFSETQ. The CDR3 runs 12 amino acids, cysteine and phenylalanine included. Only the CDR3 region is kept as DNA, spanning 36 bases read in frame from base 1. A distance of 8 bases separates the germline ends of V and J, which lose 3 bases and 7 bases respectively. Inclusion was restricted to participants for whom at least one PBMC sample before ART initiation and at least two post-ART samples were available. Treatment was received in the United States of America by all participants with HIV. Before DNA extraction, cryopreserved samples of about 1-10 million PBMC were thawed and washed. At the time of the earliest PBMC sample, participants with HIV were aged between about 23 and 55 years. Each participant contributed PBMC samples from 1-4 timepoints before ART initiation and 2-8 timepoints after ART initiation, with a median of 7 samples. Serial HIV viral load, CD4+ T-cell count, ART history and demographic data were obtained for every participant. Genomic DNA was extracted from unsorted PBMC with a Qiagen kit on a QIAcube, processed in batches of 12 samples.

The immunoSEQ hsTCRB v3.0 assay was used at survey level resolution for TRB variable region sequencing. TRB sequencing targeted a depth of about 40,000-50,000 T-cell genomes per sample. Pooled TRB libraries were sequenced on an Illumina MiSeq with a v3 150-cycle kit. The published analysis was carried out like this. Analysis of repertoires was carried out in R inside a reproducible Nextflow workflow spanning QC, data transformation and analysis. LymphoSeq2, an R package for AIRR-Seq data exploration, was used to implement custom analyses. A few samples yielding fewer than 5000 total TRB sequences were excluded, leaving around 200 analyzed HIV repertoires. Among the 188 retained HIV repertoires, 55 to 60 were collected before ART initiation and approximately 130 were collected after ART initiation. Repertoires were downsampled to 5000 TRB nucleotide sequences, and summary statistics were averaged over 100 downsampling iterations. The analysis kept only TRB sequences whose CDR3 regions were at least seven amino acids long. Diversity was measured with a Shannon entropy-derived clonality score and the Gini coefficient. Repertoire networks linked the top 5000 CDR3 amino acid sequences whenever two sequences differed by an edit distance of one. GLIPH2 predicted antigen specificity groups and MHC restriction for TRB CDR3 amino acid sequences. Known CMV, EBV, HIV or tissue antigen associations were flagged by matching CDR3 amino acid sequences against VDJdb and McPAS-TCR. Pre-ART, post-ART and control groups were compared with Wilcoxon signed-rank tests and Holm-Bonferroni correction. Imported from immuneACCESS, the table was reduced by TCRdb to in-frame sequences with V and J called. These copies leave out some clones; in studies compared against another copy, an unresolved V gene accounts for under half, and the cause of the remainder is not known. The V and J calls and clone size are taken from that table; D and trimming were inferred from the DNA. Recorded for this sample are about 27,000 clones; around 80% of them occurred a single time. The ten top clones hold about 9% of the sample.

The sequence links TRBV5-1 to TRBJ2-1; TRBD1 is a weak D gene call, 6 bases matching. This specimen consisted of unsorted PBMCs, obtained 3 years after starting antiretroviral therapy. The source of this sequence is a man aged 35-49 years with HIV. The bases are TGCGCCAGCAGCTCTACAGGGAATGAGCAGTTCTTC. Its translation reads: CASSSTGNEQFF. With all but the CDR3 taken from the reference TRBV5-1 and TRBJ2-1 genes, the full variable domain is: KAGVTQTPRYLIKTRGQQVTLSCSPISGHRSVSWYQQTPGQGLQFLFEYFSETQRNKGNFPGRFSGRQFSNSRSEMNVSTLELGDSALYLCASSSTGNEQFFGPGTRLTVL.